These 32 T cell receptor beta chains share one sample of origin, sequenced in a study of Graves' ophthalmopathy and Graves' hyperthyroidism. Amplifying from RNA transcripts, the study obtained TCR beta CDR3 regions. HTBI-primed first-round RT-PCR preceded second-round multiplex PCR. One entry per CDR3 protein results from TCRdb running MiXCR on the multiplex PCR reads. The sample lists over a million distinct CDR3 sequences; 36% were seen once. Sequencing used peripheral blood or thyroid tissue (not recorded which). The receptors were sampled from an adult man with Graves' hyperthyroidism.

This clonotype showed up just a few times. V gene TRBV5-6 combines with J gene TRBJ1-4, with D unclear. The ends were cut back, 6 bases at V and 0 bases at J, with 9 bases in the middle. From germline, CDR1 is SGHDT and CDR2 YYEEEE. There are 14 residues in the CDR3. The CDR3 loop reads CASTRDATNEKLFF. CDR3 nucleotide sequence: TGTGCCAGCACCCGCGATGCAACTAATGAAAAACTGTTTTTT.

This clonotype was found many times. This chain links TRBV2 with TRBJ1-1; D is unresolved. CDR3 length equals 13 residues. The germline V and J ends were trimmed by 3 bases and 7 bases, with 12 bases remaining between them. Per germline, CDR1 SNHLY and CDR2 FYNNEI. CDR3 nucleotide sequence: TGTGCCAGCAGTGAGTACCCTACCTTTGAAGCTTTCTTT. Its translation is CASSEYPTFEAFF.

This rearrangement joins TRBV28 to TRBJ1-4; 9 nucleotides match TRBD1. Germline V CDR1 and CDR2: MDHEN, SYDVKM. The trim removed 5 bases at V and 7 bases at J, leaving 14 bases unmatched. CDR3 length: 17 residues. This CDR3 is CASSPNRGRRISEKLFF. In nucleotides, the CDR3 is TGTGCCAGCAGTCCCAACAGGGGGCGCCGAATAAGTGAAAAACTGTTTTTT. Filled out from reference TRBV28 and TRBJ1-4, the complete variable domain reads DVKVTQSSRYLVKRTGEKVFLECVQDMDHENMFWYRQDPGLGLRLIYFSYDVKMKEKGDIPEGYSVSREKKERFSLILESASTNQTSMYLCASSPNRGRRISEKLFFGSGTQLSVL.

This clonotype was observed many times. This chain joins TRBV20-1 and TRBJ2-7, with D possibly being TRBD1 (5 bases). The CDR3 runs 15 residues. With 4 bases removed from V and 2 bases from J, the gap between germline ends came to 18 bases. Germline CDR1 reads DFQATT; CDR2 reads SNEGSKA (reference sequence). This CDR3 is CSAMPADKPTYEQYF. The CDR3 nucleotides read TGCAGTGCTATGCCTGCGGACAAGCCGACCTACGAGCAGTACTTC.

The sample holds a few counts of this clonotype. This chain connects TRBV10-3 to TRBJ1-5; tentatively, D is TRBD1 (5 bases). The V gene's germline CDR1 is ENHRY and CDR2 SYGVKD. Trimming left V 10 bases short and J 3 bases short, with 13 bases between. This CDR3 contains 13 residues. The CDR3 region is CASRQGNNQPQHF. The CDR3 region has the DNA TGTGCCAGCAGGCAGGGAAACAATCAGCCCCAGCATTTT.

In its sample, this clonotype was seen a few times. CDR3 bases: TGTGCCAGCAGCCCTTCAGGGGCGGCTAATGAAAAACTGTTTTTT. Its translation is CASSPSGAANEKLFF. The chain recombines TRBV9 with TRBJ1-4; a weak D match, TRBD1 (6 bases). The CDR3 runs 15 residues. V lost 4 bases and J lost 3, with 13 bases in between. Germline lookup yields CDR1 SGDLS and CDR2 YYNGEE.

This clonotype came up many times. DNA for the CDR3: TGTGCCAGCAGTGGGGACTATCAAGAGACCCAGTACTTC. It specifies CASSGDYQETQYF. The chain joins TRBV2 to TRBJ2-5, with 7 bases aligning to TRBD2. The length of the CDR3 is 13 residues. The J segment lost 2 bases and the V segment lost 4 bases, leaving 1 base of the junction unmatched. Germline CDR1 and CDR2: SNHLY and FYNNEI.

This clonotype has a handful of counts. The chain combines TRBV20-1 with TRBJ1-2; 7 bases match TRBD1. CDR1 DFQATT and CDR2 SNEGSKA come from the germline V gene (reference sequence). V was clipped by 5 bases and J by 8 bases; unmatched bases: 11. The CDR3 consists of 13 residues. The CDR3, as DNA: TGCAGTGCTGGACTCCAGACAGGGAGAGGCTACACCTTC. Its protein is CSAGLQTGRGYTF.

This clonotype was counted a few times. The chain couples TRBV29-1 to TRBJ1-4; TRBD1 agrees at 8 bases. This CDR3 comprises 14 residues. Per germline, CDR1 SQVTM and CDR2 ANQGSEA. V shed 3 bases, J shed 7 bases, and the junction held 7 bases outside the gene matches. The CDR3 sequence: CSVEAGGGREKLFF. CDR3 sequence (DNA): TGCAGCGTTGAGGCAGGGGGCGGTCGTGAAAAACTGTTTTTT.

This clonotype was observed at least ten times. The chain employs TRBV10-3 and TRBJ2-7; TRBD2 is a possible D gene (6 bases). Between the trimmed V and J ends, which lost 0 bases and 2 bases, there was a span of 8 bases. Per the germline V gene, CDR1 is ENHRY and CDR2 is SYGVKD. The length of the CDR3 is 14 residues. The CDR3 loop is CAISESLAPYEQYF. In nucleotides, the CDR3 is TGTGCCATCAGTGAGTCACTAGCCCCCTACGAGCAGTACTTC.

This clonotype has ten or more counts. This chain connects TRBV4-3 to TRBJ1-2; D unclear. This CDR3 contains 13 residues. V dropped 4 bases and J dropped 5 bases, with 11 bases sitting between them. Germline CDR1 and CDR2: LGHNA and YSLEER. The DNA of the CDR3 is TGCGCCAGCAGCCCGACTACCTATTATGGCTACACCTTC. It specifies CASSPTTYYGYTF.

Comment on this clonotype: This may stem from a read error, because a much larger clone lies one nucleotide away. Since the CDR3 does not end with the conserved phenylalanine or tryptophan, this likely comes from a read error. The chain has TRBV4-3 and TRBJ2-7; D call uncertain. This CDR3 contains 14 residues. V lost 4 bases and J lost 5, with 15 bases in between. CDR1 and CDR2 from the germline V gene are LGHNA and YSLEER. CDR3 in amino acids: CASSRALLGHEQYL. The CDR3 region has the DNA TGCGCCAGCAGCCGAGCCCTTCTCGGGCACGAGCAGTACCTC.

Worth noting for this clonotype: It may be a read error: a sequence one base away is much more abundant. The chain links TRBV19 to TRBJ1-5, with D unresolved. CDR1 and CDR2 (germline): LNHDA, SQIVND (reference sequence). The CDR3 has 16 residues. DNA for the CDR3: TGTGCCGGTAGTACAATAGACTTCGATAGCAATCAGCCCCAGCATTTT. Its translation: CAGSTIDFDSNQPQHF.

In its sample, this clonotype was seen a few times. The genes are TRBV7-2 and TRBJ1-4, with a weak D call TRBD1 (5 bases). Germline CDR1 is SGHTA and CDR2 is FQGNSA. The CDR3 is made up of 14 amino acids. Trimming took off 5 bases at V and 7 bases at J, with 14 bases between the two ends. The CDR3: CASSAWGGGEKLFF. In DNA form, the CDR3 reads TGTGCCAGCAGCGCGTGGGGGGGAGGTGAAAAACTGTTTTTT.

The CDR3: CASSLSRDGTFYEQYF. CDR3 sequence (DNA): TGTGCCAGCAGCCTGAGCCGGGACGGGACCTTCTACGAGCAGTACTTC. The J gene is TRBJ2-7, the V gene TRBV7-8, with D perhaps matching TRBD1 or TRBD2 (5 bases each). Germline-derived CDR1 and CDR2 are SGHVS and FQNEAQ. The CDR3 is 16 amino acids. V was shortened by 5 bases and J by 3 bases, with 20 bases between the two germline ends.

This clonotype was seen many times. The rearrangement joins TRBV9 to TRBJ1-3; D is unresolved. The CDR3 is made up of 12 amino acids. V lost 3 bases, J lost 0 bases, and 1 base lay in between. Germline V gene lookup returns CDR1 SGDLS and CDR2 YYNGEE. CDR3 DNA: TGTGCCAGCAGCGACTCTGGAAACACCATATATTTT. It yields the protein CASSDSGNTIYF.

This clonotype was observed at least ten times. The rearrangement joins TRBV20-1 to TRBJ1-2; D might be TRBD1 (6 bases). This CDR3 is built from 14 residues. Looked up from germline, CDR1 is DFQATT and CDR2 is SNEGSKA (reference sequence). V gave up 0 bases and J gave up 2 bases, with 10 bases separating them. The CDR3, as DNA: TGCAGTGCTAGAGAGGACAGCAGGAACTATGGCTACACCTTC. Encoded protein: CSAREDSRNYGYTF.

This clonotype was seen ten or more times. This chain connects TRBV20-1 to TRBJ1-5, with TRBD1 as a possible D gene (6 bases). With 5 bases removed from V and 4 bases from J, the gap between germline ends came to 12 bases. The CDR3 is 13 residues long. Looked up from germline, CDR1 is DFQATT and CDR2 is SNEGSKA (reference sequence). The CDR3 DNA reads TGCAGTGCTCAGGGGCAGGGTAATCAGCCCCAGCATTTT. Translation gives CSAQGQGNQPQHF.

V is TRBV20-1 and J is TRBJ1-3; 7 bases agree with TRBD1. This CDR3 is built from 14 residues. J gave up 2 bases and V 6 bases, and 7 bases lay outside the gene matches. The germline V gene has CDR1 DFQATT and CDR2 SNEGSKA (reference sequence). CDR3 region: CSALGGLAGNTIYF. CDR3 DNA sequence: TGCAGTGCCTTAGGGGGCTTGGCTGGAAACACCATATATTTT.

This clonotype was picked up many times. The chain combines TRBV4-3 with TRBJ1-1, with 8 positions matching TRBD1. Losses at the gene ends were 4 bases for V and 5 bases for J; bases not matched to a gene: 6. CDR3 length: 14 residues. In germline, CDR1 is LGHNA, CDR2 YSLEER. CDR3 protein: CASSRTGGSTEAFF. DNA for the CDR3: TGCGCCAGCAGCCGTACAGGGGGATCAACTGAAGCTTTCTTT.

The V gene is TRBV7-2, the J gene TRBJ2-3; 7 bases agree with TRBD2. V lost 5 bases to trimming and J lost 4 bases; unmatched junction nucleotides: 6. The CDR3 runs 14 residues. Germline V gene sequence: CDR1 SGHTA, CDR2 FQGNSA. The CDR3 reads CASSPRLAPDTQYF. The CDR3 DNA reads TGTGCCAGCAGCCCTCGACTAGCACCAGATACGCAGTATTTT.

There are a few counts of this clonotype. The chain uses TRBV11-1 and TRBJ2-7, with 8 bases that match TRBD2. Germline V gives CDR1 SGHAT, CDR2 FQDESV (reference sequence). Trimming cost V 4 bases and J 3 bases; bases outside gene matches: 11. The CDR3 is 16 residues long. CDR3 amino acids: CASSSLDRGGFYEQYF. CDR3 coding DNA: TGTGCCAGCAGCTCATTGGATCGGGGGGGCTTCTACGAGCAGTACTTC.

This clonotype was found many times. This chain uses TRBV6-2 or TRBV6-3 with TRBJ1-1; tentative D call: TRBD1 (6 bases). The V end was cut by 8 bases, the J end by 7 bases, with 11 bases between. CDR1 and CDR2 from the germline V gene are MNHEY and SVGEGT. CDR3 length: 11 amino acids. The CDR3 loop reads CASETGGEAFF. In nucleotides, the CDR3 is TGTGCCAGCGAGACAGGAGGTGAAGCTTTCTTT.

At least ten counts were recorded for this clonotype. V is TRBV5-1 and J is TRBJ2-5, with TRBD2 matching over 13 bases. The CDR3 length is 15 residues. The germline gives CDR1 SGHRS, CDR2 YFSETQ. The V gene end was trimmed by 3 bases and the J gene end by 4 bases; junction bases not matched to a gene: 3. The CDR3 loop reads CASSYTSGRAETQYF. In nucleotides, the CDR3 is TGCGCCAGCAGCTACACTAGCGGGAGGGCAGAGACCCAGTACTTC.

This clonotype was seen a handful of times. The chain couples TRBV29-1 to TRBJ1-2; D unresolved. Trimming pared 6 bases from V and 4 bases from J, leaving 12 bases between. CDR3 length equals 12 residues. Germline assignment: CDR1 SQVTM and CDR2 ANQGSEA. The CDR3 spells CSVVDGSYGYTF. CDR3 nucleotides: TGCAGCGTAGTGGACGGCAGCTATGGCTACACCTTC. Combining the CDR3 with reference TRBV29-1 and TRBJ1-2 gives the whole variable domain SAVISQKPSRDICQRGTSLTIQCQVDSQVTMMFWYRQQPGQSLTLIATANQGSEATYESGFVIDKFPISRPNLTFSTLTVSNMSPEDSSIYLCSVVDGSYGYTFGSGTRLTVV.

The chain couples TRBV20-1 to TRBJ1-2, with a possible D match to TRBD1 (5 bases). The length of the CDR3 is 13 residues. The V end was cut by 6 bases, the J end by 2 bases, with 13 bases between. Germline lookup yields CDR1 DFQATT and CDR2 SNEGSKA (reference sequence). The CDR3 reads CSANIRQNYGYTF. CDR3 DNA sequence: TGCAGTGCAAATATTCGACAGAACTATGGCTACACCTTC.

The DNA for the CDR3 is TGTGCCAGCAGCTTACTGGGCAGGGAGGGGACGCAGTATTTT. Amino acids: CASSLLGREGTQYF. The chain uses TRBV7-8 and TRBJ2-3, with 7 bases lining up with TRBD2. The V and J ends lost 2 bases and 9 bases, in that order; junction bases with no gene match: 8. Looked up from germline, CDR1 is SGHVS and CDR2 is FQNEAQ. This CDR3 region has 14 residues.

V and J are TRBV10-3 and TRBJ1-1; D perhaps matches TRBD1 (5 bases). Between the trimmed V and J ends, which lost 5 bases and 4 bases, there was a span of 14 bases. The CDR3 sequence is 14 residues long. Germline CDR1 reads ENHRY; CDR2 reads SYGVKD. CDR3 amino acids: CAISRLGDFTEAFF. The CDR3 bases are TGTGCCATCAGTCGATTGGGGGATTTCACTGAAGCTTTCTTT.

For the CDR3, the DNA is TGTGCCAGCAGCTTTGGTCGGACGGCGCGTAATGAGCAGTTCTTC. Its protein is CASSFGRTARNEQFF. The rearrangement uses TRBV7-8 and TRBJ2-1; D is ambiguous. This CDR3 comprises 15 residues. The V gene lost 3 bases and the J gene lost 7 bases, with 16 bases spanning the gap. The germline gives CDR1 SGHVS, CDR2 FQNEAQ. Full variable domain (rest looked up from reference TRBV7-8 and TRBJ2-1): GAGVSQSPRYKVAKRGQDVALRCDPISGHVSLFWYQQALGQGPEFLTYFQNEAQLDKSGLPSDRFFAERPEGSVSTLKIQRTQQEDSAVYLCASSFGRTARNEQFFGPGTRLTVL.

This clonotype was counted at least ten times. This CDR3 is CATSPPPGPLHF. As DNA, the CDR3 is TGTGCCACCAGTCCTCCCCCCGGCCCCCTCCACTTT. J is TRBJ1-6 and V is TRBV24-1, with no clear D. CDR3 length: 12 amino acids. With 6 bases removed from V and 13 bases from J, the gap between germline ends came to 12 bases. Per germline, CDR1 KGHDR and CDR2 SFDVKD.

The rearrangement links TRBV7-6 to TRBJ2-1, with 9 bases identical to TRBD2. With V trimmed by 4 bases and J by 6 bases, 7 bases remained unmatched. Germline V gene sequence: CDR1 SGHVS, CDR2 FNYEAQ. The CDR3 has 15 residues. CDR3 nucleotides: TGTGCCAGCAGCTCTTCCGGGACTAGCCTCAATGAGCAGTTCTTC. Translation: CASSSSGTSLNEQFF.

The V gene is TRBV7-9, the J gene TRBJ2-7; possibly TRBD1 for D (5 bases). Germline V gives CDR1 SEHNR, CDR2 FQNEAQ (reference sequence). The V end lost 5 bases, the J end lost 4 bases, and 12 bases lay between the germline ends. This CDR3 spans 13 amino acids. The CDR3 nucleotides read TGTGCCAGCAGCGGGCGGACAACTTACGAGCAGTACTTC. This sequence encodes CASSGRTTYEQYF.